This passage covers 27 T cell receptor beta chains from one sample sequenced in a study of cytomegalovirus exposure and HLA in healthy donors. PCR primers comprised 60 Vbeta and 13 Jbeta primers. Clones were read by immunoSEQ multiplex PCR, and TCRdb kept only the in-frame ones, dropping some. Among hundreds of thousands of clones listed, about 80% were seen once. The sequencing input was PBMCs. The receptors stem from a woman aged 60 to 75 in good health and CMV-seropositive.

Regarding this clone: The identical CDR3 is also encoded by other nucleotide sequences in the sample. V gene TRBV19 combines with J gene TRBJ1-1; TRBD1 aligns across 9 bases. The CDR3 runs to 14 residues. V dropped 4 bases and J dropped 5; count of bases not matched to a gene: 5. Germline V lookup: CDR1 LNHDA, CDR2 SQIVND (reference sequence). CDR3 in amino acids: CASSTGQGWTEAFF. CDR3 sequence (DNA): TGTGCCAGTAGTACGGGACAGGGTTGGACTGAAGCTTTCTTT.

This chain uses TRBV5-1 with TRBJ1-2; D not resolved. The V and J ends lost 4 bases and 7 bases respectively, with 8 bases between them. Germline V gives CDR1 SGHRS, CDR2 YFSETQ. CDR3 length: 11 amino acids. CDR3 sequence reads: CASSDTAGYTF. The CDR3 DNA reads TGCGCCAGCAGCGACACAGCTGGCTACACCTTC.

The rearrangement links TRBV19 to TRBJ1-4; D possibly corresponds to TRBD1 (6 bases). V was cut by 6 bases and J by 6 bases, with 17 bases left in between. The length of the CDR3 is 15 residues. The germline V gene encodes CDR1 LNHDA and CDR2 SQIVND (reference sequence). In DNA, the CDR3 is TGTGCCAGTAGCAGTATATCAGGGGCGGATGAAAAACTGTTTTTT. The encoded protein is CASSSISGADEKLFF.

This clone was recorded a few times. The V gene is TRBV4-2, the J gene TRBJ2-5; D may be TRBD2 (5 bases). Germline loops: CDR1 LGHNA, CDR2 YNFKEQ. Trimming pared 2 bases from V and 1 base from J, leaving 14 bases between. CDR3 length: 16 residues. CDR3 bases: TGTGCCAGCAGCCAATCGCCGGGAACAGTCCAAGAGACCCAGTACTTC. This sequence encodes CASSQSPGTVQETQYF.

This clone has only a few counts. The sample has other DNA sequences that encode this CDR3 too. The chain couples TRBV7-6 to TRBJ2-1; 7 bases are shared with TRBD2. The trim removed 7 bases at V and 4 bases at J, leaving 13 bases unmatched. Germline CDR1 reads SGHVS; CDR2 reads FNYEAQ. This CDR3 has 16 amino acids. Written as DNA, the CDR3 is TGTGCCAGCACCCTTGGTGTGCCGGGGGGATACAATGAGCAGTTCTTC. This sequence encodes CASTLGVPGGYNEQFF.

The CDR3 sequence: CASSVATKSPLHF. In nucleotides, the CDR3 is TGTGCCAGCAGCGTAGCTACGAAGTCACCCCTCCACTTT. The chain joins TRBV9 to TRBJ1-6, with D unclear. V was pared by 0 bases and J by 10 bases, with 8 bases between. Per germline, CDR1 SGDLS and CDR2 YYNGEE. CDR3 length equals 13 residues.

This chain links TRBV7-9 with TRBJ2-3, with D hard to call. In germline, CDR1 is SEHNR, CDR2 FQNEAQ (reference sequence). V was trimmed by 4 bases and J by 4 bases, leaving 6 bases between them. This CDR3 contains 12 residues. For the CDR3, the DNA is TGTGCCAGCAGCTACGCGTCAGATACGCAGTATTTT. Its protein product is CASSYASDTQYF.

CDR3 in amino acids: CASSLSGGLNTEAFF. CDR3 DNA sequence: TGTGCCAGCAGCTTGTCGGGGGGACTGAACACTGAAGCTTTCTTT. This chain links TRBV5-4 with TRBJ1-1; the D gene is possibly TRBD1 (5 bases). CDR3 length equals 15 residues. Germline CDR1 and CDR2: SGHNT and YYREEE (reference sequence). Trimming took 1 base from V and 0 from J, leaving 10 bases between them. Complete variable domain (other parts from reference TRBV5-4 and TRBJ1-1): ETGVTQSPTHLIKTRGQQVTLRCSSQSGHNTVSWYQQALGQGPQFIFQYYREEENGRGNFPPRFSGLQFPNYSSELNVNALELDDSALYLCASSLSGGLNTEAFFGQGTRLTVV.

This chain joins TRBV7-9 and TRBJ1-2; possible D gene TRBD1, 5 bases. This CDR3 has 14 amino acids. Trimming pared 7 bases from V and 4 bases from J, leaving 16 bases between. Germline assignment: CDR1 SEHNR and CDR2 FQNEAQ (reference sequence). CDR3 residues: CASIKRGGSYGYTF. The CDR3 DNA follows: TGTGCCAGCATCAAGAGGGGAGGGTCCTATGGCTACACCTTC.

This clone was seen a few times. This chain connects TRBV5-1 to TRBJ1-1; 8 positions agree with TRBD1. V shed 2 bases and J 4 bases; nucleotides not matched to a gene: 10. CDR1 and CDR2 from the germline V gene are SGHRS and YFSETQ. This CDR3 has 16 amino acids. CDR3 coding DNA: TGCGCCAGCAGCTTCAGTCCAGGGGGCGGAATCACTGAAGCTTTCTTT. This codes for CASSFSPGGGITEAFF.

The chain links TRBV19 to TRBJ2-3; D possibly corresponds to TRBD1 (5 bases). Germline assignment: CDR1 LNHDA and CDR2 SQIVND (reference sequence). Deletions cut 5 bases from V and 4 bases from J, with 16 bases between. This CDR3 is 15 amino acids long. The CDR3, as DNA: TGTGCCAGTAGTCCCAGGGTTAACTGGGCAGATACGCAGTATTTT. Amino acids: CASSPRVNWADTQYF.

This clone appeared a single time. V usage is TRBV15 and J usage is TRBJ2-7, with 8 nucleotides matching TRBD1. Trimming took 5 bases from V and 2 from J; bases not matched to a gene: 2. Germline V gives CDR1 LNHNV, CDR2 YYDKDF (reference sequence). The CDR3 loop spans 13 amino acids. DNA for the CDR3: TGTGCCACCAGCTGGGGACAGGCCTACGAGCAGTACTTC. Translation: CATSWGQAYEQYF.

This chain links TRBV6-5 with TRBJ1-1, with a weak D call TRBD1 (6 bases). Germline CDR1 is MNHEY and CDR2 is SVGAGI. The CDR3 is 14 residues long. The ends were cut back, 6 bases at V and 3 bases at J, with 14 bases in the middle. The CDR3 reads CASRGGLWDTEAFF. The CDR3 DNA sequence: TGTGCCAGCAGAGGGGGTCTTTGGGACACTGAAGCTTTCTTT.

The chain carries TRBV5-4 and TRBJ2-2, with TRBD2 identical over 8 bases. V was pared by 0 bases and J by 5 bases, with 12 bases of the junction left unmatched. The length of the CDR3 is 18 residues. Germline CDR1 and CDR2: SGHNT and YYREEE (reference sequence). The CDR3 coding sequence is TGTGCCAGCAGCTTGGCCGGTTTGGCGGGAGGTGGAACCGGGGAGCTGTTTTTT. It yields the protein CASSLAGLAGGGTGELFF.

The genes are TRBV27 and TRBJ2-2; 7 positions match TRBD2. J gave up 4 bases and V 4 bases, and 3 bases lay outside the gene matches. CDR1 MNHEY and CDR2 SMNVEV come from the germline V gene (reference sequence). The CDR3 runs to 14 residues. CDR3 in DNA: TGTGCCAGCAGTTCGGGACTATTCACCGGGGAGCTGTTTTTT. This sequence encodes CASSSGLFTGELFF.

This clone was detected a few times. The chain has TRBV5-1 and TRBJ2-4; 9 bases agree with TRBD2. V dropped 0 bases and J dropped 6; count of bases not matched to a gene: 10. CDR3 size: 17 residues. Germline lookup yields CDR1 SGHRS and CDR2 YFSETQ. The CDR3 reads CASSLEGSGGGRNIQYF. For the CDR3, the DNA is TGCGCCAGCAGCTTGGAGGGTAGCGGGGGAGGAAGAAACATTCAGTACTTC.

The CDR3 DNA follows: TGTGCTAGTTTCATCAGCTCCTACGAGCAGTACTTC. Its protein is CASFISSYEQYF. The V and J genes are TRBV12-5 and TRBJ2-7; unclear D gene. Germline CDR1 is LGHNT and CDR2 is FRNRAP. V lost 8 bases and J lost 0, with 8 bases in between. There are 12 residues in the CDR3. Full variable domain (outside the CDR3, taken from reference TRBV12-5 and TRBJ2-7): DARVTQTPRHKVTEMGQEVTMRCQPILGHNTVFWYRQTMMQGLELLAYFRNRAPLDDSGMPKDRFSAEMPDATLATLKIQPSEPRDSAVYFCASFISSYEQYFGPGTRLTVT.

The DNA for the CDR3 is TGCGCCAGCAGCTTGGATCAATCAGGGTACGAGTCACCCCTCCACTTT. Its translation: CASSLDQSGYESPLHF. V gene TRBV5-1 combines with J gene TRBJ1-6; D might be TRBD1 (5 bases). V dropped 0 bases and J dropped 10 bases, with 17 bases sitting between them. Germline lookup yields CDR1 SGHRS and CDR2 YFSETQ. CDR3 length: 16 amino acids. Using reference TRBV5-1 and TRBJ1-6 for the parts outside the CDR3, the full variable domain is KAGVTQTPRYLIKTRGQQVTLSCSPISGHRSVSWYQQTPGQGLQFLFEYFSETQRNKGNFPGRFSGRQFSNSRSEMNVSTLELGDSALYLCASSLDQSGYESPLHFGNGTRLTVT.

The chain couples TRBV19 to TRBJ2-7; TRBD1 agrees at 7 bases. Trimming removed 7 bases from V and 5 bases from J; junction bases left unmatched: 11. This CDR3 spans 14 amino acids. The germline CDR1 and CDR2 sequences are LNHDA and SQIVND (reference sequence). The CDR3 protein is CASTAGTAINEQYF. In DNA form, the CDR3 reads TGTGCCAGTACGGCCGGGACAGCAATAAACGAGCAGTACTTC.

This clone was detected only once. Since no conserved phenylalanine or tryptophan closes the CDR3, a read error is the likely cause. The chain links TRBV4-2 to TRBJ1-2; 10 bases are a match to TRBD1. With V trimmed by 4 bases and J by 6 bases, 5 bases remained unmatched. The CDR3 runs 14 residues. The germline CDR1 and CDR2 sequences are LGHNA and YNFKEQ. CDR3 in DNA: TGTGCCAGCAGCCTGGACAGGGGGGACGATGGCTACACCCTC. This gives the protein CASSLDRGDDGYTL.

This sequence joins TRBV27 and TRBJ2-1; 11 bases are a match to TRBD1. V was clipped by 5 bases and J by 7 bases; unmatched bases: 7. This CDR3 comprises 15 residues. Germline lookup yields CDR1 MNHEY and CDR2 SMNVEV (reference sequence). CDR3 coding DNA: TGTGCCAGCAGTCTAGGGACAGGGGGAGGGAATGAGCAGTTCTTC. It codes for CASSLGTGGGNEQFF.

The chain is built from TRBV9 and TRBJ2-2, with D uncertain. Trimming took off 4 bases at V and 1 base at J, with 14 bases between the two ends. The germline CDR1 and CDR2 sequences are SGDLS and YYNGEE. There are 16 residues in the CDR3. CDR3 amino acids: CASSPLDLGNTGELFF. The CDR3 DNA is TGTGCCAGCAGCCCCCTCGATCTAGGGAACACCGGGGAGCTGTTTTTT.

CDR3 loop: CASASAGTSGPNEQFF. CDR3 bases: TGCGCCAGCGCAAGCGCCGGGACTAGCGGACCGAATGAGCAGTTCTTC. The genes are TRBV10-2 and TRBJ2-1; 11 bases fit TRBD2. CDR1 and CDR2 from the germline V gene are WSHSY and SAAADI. This CDR3 is 16 amino acids long. V lost 8 bases and J lost 7; bases outside the gene matches: 13.

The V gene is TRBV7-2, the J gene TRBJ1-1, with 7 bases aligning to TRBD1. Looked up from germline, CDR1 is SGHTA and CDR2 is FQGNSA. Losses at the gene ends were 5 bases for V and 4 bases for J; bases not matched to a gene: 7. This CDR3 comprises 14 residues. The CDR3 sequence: CASSNKQGITEAFF. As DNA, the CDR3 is TGTGCCAGCAGCAACAAACAGGGGATCACTGAAGCTTTCTTT.

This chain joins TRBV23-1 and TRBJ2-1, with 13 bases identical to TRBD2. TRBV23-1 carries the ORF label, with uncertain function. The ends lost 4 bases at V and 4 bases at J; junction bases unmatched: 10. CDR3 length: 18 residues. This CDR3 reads CASSPQGTSGALYNEQFF. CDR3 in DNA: TGCGCCAGCAGTCCGCAAGGGACTAGCGGGGCCCTTTACAATGAGCAGTTCTTC.

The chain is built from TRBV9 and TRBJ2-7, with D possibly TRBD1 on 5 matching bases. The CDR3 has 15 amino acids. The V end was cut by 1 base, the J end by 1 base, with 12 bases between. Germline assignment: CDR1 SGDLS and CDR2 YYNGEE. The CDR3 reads CASSVRPAGSYEQYF. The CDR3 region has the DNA TGTGCCAGCAGCGTACGTCCAGCAGGGTCCTACGAGCAGTACTTC.

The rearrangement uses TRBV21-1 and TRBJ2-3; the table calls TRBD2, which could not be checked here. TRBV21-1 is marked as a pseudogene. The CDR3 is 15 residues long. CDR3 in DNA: TGTGCCAGCAGCAAAGTTACGGGGGGGAATTATACGCAGTATTTT. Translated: CASSKVTGGNYTQYF.